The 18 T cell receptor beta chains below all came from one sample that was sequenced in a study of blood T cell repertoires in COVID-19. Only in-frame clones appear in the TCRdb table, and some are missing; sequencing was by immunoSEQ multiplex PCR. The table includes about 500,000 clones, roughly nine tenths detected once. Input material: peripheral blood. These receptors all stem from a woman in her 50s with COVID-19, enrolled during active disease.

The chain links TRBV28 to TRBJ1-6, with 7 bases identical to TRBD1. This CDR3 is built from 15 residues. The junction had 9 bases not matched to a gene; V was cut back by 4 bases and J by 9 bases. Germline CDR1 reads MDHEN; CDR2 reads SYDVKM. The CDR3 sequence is CASSSPQGLGSPLHF. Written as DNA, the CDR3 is TGTGCCAGCAGTTCCCCACAGGGGCTAGGTTCACCCCTCCACTTT.

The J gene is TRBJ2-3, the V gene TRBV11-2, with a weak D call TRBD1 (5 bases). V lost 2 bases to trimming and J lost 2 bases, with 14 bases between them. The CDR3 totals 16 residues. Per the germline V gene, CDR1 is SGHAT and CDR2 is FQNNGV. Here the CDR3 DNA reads TGTGCCAGCAGCTTACACCCAGGGCAGATCACAGATACGCAGTATTTT. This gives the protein CASSLHPGQITDTQYF.

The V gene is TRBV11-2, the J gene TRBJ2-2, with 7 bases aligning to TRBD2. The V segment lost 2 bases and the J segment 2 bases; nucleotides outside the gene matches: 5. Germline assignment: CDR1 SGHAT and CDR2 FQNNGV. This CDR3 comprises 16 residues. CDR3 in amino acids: CASSLNSGGNTGELFF. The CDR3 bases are TGTGCCAGCAGCTTAAACTCGGGGGGTAACACCGGGGAGCTGTTTTTT.

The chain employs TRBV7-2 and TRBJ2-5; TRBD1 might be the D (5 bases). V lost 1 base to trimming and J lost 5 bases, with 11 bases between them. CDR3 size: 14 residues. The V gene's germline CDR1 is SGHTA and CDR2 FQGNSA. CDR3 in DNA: TGTGCCAGCAGCTTAGATGGGGCGGCGGAGACCCAGTACTTC. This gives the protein CASSLDGAAETQYF.

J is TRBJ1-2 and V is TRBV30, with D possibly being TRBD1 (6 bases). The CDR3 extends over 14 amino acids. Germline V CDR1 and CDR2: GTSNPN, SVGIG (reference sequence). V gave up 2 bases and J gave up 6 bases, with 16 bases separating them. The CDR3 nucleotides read TGTGCCTGGAGTCTCTTTGGGGGCGCGAATGGCTACACCTTC. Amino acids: CAWSLFGGANGYTF. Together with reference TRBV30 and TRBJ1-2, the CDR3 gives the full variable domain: SQTIHQWPATLVQPVGSPLSLECTVEGTSNPNLYWYRQAAGRGLQLLFYSVGIGQISSEVPQNLSASRPQDRQFILSSKKLLLSDSGFYLCAWSLFGGANGYTFGSGTRLTVV.

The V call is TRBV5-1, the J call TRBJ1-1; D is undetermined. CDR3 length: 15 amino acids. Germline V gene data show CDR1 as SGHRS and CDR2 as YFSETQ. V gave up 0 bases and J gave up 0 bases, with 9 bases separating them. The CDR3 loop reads CASSLVGVMNTEAFF. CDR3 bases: TGCGCCAGCAGCTTGGTCGGGGTGATGAACACTGAAGCTTTCTTT.

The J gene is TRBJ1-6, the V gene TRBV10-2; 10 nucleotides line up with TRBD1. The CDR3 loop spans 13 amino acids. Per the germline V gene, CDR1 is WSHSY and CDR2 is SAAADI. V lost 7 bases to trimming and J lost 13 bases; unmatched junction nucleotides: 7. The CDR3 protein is CASIRDRGGPLHF. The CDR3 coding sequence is TGCGCCAGCATCAGGGACAGGGGCGGGCCCCTCCACTTT.

The DNA of the CDR3 is TGTGCCAGCAGCGTGCTCGCGGGGGACAATGAGCAGTTCTTC. Its translation is CASSVLAGDNEQFF. This rearrangement joins TRBV9 to TRBJ2-1, with 7 positions matching TRBD2. The CDR3 length is 14 residues. The V and J ends lost 2 bases and 5 bases, in that order; junction bases with no gene match: 4. CDR1 is SGDLS and CDR2 is YYNGEE in the germline V gene.

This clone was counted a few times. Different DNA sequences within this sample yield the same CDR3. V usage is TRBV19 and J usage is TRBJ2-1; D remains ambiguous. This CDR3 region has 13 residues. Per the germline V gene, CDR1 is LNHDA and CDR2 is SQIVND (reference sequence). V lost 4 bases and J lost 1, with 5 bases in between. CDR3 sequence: CASSTGSYNEQFF. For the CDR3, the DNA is TGTGCCAGTAGTACAGGTTCCTACAATGAGCAGTTCTTC.

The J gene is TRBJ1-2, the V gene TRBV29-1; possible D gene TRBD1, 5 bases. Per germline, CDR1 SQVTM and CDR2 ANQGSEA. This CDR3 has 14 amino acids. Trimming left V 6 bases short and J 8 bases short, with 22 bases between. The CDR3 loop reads CSVIIEGLFGGYTF. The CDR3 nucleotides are TGCAGCGTAATAATAGAGGGACTATTCGGCGGCTACACCTTC.

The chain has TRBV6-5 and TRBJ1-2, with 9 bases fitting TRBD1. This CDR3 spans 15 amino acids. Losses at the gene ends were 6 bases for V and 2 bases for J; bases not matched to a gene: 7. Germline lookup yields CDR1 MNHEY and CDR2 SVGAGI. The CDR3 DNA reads TGTGCCAGCAGAGTCACCGGGACAGGGAACTATGGCTACACCTTC. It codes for CASRVTGTGNYGYTF.

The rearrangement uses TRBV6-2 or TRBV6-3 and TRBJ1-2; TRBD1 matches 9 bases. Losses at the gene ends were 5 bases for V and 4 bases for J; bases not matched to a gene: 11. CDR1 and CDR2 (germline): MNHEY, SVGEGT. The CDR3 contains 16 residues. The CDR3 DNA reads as TGTGCCAGCAGTACCGGACAGGGGAGGCGAAGCTATGGCTACACCTTC. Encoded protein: CASSTGQGRRSYGYTF.

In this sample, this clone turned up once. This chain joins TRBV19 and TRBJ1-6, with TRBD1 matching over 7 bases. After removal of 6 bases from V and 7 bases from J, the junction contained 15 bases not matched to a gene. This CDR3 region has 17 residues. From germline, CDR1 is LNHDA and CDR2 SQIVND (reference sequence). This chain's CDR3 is CASSSLPGQRTNSPLHF. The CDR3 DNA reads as TGTGCCAGTAGCTCTCTACCGGGACAGAGGACGAATTCACCCCTCCACTTT.

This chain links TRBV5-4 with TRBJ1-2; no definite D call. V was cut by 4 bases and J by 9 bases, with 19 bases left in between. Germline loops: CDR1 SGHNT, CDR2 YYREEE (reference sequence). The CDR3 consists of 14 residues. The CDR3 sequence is CASSPFGRIDSYTF. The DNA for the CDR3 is TGTGCCAGCAGCCCCTTTGGAAGGATTGACAGCTACACCTTC.

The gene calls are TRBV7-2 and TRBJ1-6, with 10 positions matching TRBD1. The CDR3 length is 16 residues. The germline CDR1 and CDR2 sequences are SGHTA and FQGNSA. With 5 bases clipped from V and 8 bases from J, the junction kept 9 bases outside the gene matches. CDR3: CASSTRGTGDDSPLHF. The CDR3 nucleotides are TGTGCCAGCAGCACTCGCGGGACAGGGGACGATTCACCCCTCCACTTT.

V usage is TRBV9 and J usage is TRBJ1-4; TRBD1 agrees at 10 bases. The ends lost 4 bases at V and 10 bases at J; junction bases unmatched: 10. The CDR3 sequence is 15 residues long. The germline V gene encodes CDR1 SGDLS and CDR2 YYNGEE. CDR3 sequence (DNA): TGTGCCAGCAGCCCAGGGACAGGGGTGCAGGGAAAACTGTTTTTT. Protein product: CASSPGTGVQGKLFF.

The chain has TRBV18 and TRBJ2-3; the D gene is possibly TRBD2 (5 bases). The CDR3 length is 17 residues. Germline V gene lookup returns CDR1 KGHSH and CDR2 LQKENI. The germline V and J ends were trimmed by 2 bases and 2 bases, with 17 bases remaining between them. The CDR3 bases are TGTGCCAGCTCACCAATAAGAGAGATTAGCGACACAGATACGCAGTATTTT. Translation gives CASSPIREISDTDTQYF.

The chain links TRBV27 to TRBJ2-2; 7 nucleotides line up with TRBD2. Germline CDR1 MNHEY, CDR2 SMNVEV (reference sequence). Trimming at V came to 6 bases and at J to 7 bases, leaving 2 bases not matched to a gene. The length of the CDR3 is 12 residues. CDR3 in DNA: TGTGCCAGCAGCCGGACTAGCGGGGAGCTGTTTTTT. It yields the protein CASSRTSGELFF.